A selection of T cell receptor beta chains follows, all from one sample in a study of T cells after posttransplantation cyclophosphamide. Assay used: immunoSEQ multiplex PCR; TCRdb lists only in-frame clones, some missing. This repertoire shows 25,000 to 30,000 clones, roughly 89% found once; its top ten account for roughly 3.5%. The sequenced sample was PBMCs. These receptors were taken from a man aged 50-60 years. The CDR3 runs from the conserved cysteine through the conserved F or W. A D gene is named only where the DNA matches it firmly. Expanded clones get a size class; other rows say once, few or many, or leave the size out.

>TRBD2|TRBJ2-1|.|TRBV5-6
CASSEHPGLATDEQFF
TGTGCCAGCAGTGAACACCCGGGACTAGCTACGGATGAGCAGTTCTTC
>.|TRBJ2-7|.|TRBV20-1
CSAIRSYEQYF
TGCAGTGCTATACGCAGCTACGAGCAGTACTTC
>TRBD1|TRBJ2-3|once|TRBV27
CASSRRDRGGTDTQYF
TGTGCCAGCAGTCGTCGAGACAGGGGGGGCACAGATACGCAGTATTTT
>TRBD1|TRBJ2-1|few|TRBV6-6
CASSYPQGILSNEQFF
TGTGCCAGCAGTTACCCACAGGGGATTTTGAGCAATGAGCAGTTCTTC
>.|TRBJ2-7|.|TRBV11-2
CASSSLAVTYEQYF
TGTGCCAGCAGCTCCTTAGCGGTTACCTACGAGCAGTACTTC
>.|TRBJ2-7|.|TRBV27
CASSPLAHYEQYF
TGTGCCAGCAGTCCCCTAGCTCACTACGAGCAGTACTTC
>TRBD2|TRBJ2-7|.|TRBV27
CASSPSSGALSYEQYF
TGTGCCAGCAGTCCCTCCAGCGGGGCCCTATCCTACGAGCAGTACTTC
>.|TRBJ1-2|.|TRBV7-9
CASSGGGANYGYTF
TGTGCCAGCAGTGGGGGGGGAGCCAACTATGGCTACACCTTC
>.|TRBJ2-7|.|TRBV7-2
CASSPTEGYEQYF
TGTGCCAGCAGCCCAACGGAGGGGTACGAGCAGTACTTC
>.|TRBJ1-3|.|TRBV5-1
CASSLDGSSGNTIYF
TGCGCCAGCAGCTTGGACGGTAGCTCTGGAAACACCATATATTTT
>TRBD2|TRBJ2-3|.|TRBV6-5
CASSSPSGGEPYTQYF
TGTGCCAGCAGTTCTCCTAGCGGGGGGGAACCATATACGCAGTATTTT
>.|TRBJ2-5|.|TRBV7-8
CASSPLAGVGYQETQYF
TGTGCCAGCAGCCCATTGGCCGGGGTGGGGTACCAAGAGACCCAGTACTTC
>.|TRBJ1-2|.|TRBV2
CASNRDNLGYTF
TGTGCCAGCAACCGGGACAATCTCGGCTACACCTTC
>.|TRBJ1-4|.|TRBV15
CATSREWPNEKLFF
TGTGCCACCAGCAGAGAATGGCCTAATGAAAAACTGTTTTTT
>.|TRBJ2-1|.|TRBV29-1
CSAGGTSSYNEQFF
TGCAGCGCCGGGGGGACAAGCTCCTACAATGAGCAGTTCTTC
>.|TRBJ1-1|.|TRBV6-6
CASSIPRGQGTEAFF
TGTGCCAGCAGTATCCCCAGGGGTCAGGGGACTGAAGCTTTCTTT
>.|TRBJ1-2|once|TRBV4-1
CASSQLSGTGGGYTF
TGCGCCAGCAGCCAACTATCCGGGACCGGGGGAGGCTACACCTTC
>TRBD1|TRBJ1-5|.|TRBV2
CASSYRGSNQPQHF
TGTGCCAGCAGTTACAGGGGAAGCAATCAGCCCCAGCATTTT
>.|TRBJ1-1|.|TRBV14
CASSREVAEAFF
TGTGCCAGCAGCCGGGAGGTTGCTGAAGCTTTCTTT
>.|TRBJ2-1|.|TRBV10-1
CATQASTYNEQFF
TGCGCCACCCAAGCAAGTACCTACAATGAGCAGTTCTTC
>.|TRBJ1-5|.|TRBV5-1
CASSLDSVNQPQHF
TGCGCCAGCAGCTTGGATTCTGTTAATCAGCCCCAGCATTTT
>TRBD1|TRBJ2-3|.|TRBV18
CASSTGPDTQYF
TGTGCCAGCTCGACAGGGCCAGATACGCAGTATTTT
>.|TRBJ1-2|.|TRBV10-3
CAISDRTGRGGYTF
TGTGCCATCAGTGACAGAACAGGAAGAGGAGGCTACACCTTC
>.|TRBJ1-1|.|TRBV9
CASSPQTALGTEAFF
TGTGCCAGCAGCCCCCAAACAGCCCTTGGCACTGAAGCTTTCTTT
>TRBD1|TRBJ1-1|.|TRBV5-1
CASSLGTGGSWNTEAFF
TGCGCCAGCAGCTTGGGGACAGGGGGCTCTTGGAACACTGAAGCTTTCTTT
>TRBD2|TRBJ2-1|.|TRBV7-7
CASSSGLAGVSEQFF
TGTGCTAGCAGCTCTGGACTAGCGGGAGTTTCTGAGCAGTTCTTC
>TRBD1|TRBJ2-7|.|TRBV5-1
CASSRLGDSYEQYF
TGCGCCAGCAGCCGCTTGGGGGACAGCTACGAGCAGTACTTC
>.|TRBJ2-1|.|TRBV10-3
CAMSSYNEQFF
TGTGCCATGAGCTCCTACAATGAGCAGTTCTTC
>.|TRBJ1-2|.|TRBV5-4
CASSLQASYGYTF
TGTGCCAGCAGCTTGCAGGCCTCCTATGGCTACACCTTC
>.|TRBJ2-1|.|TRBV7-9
CASSSIDSYEQFF
TGTGCCAGCAGCTCGATCGACTCTTATGAGCAGTTCTTC
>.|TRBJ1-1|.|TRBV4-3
CASSQVQWNTEAFF
TGCGCCAGCAGCCAAGTACAATGGAACACTGAAGCTTTCTTT
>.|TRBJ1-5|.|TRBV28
CASSPFIGQPQHF
TGTGCCAGCAGTCCATTCATTGGCCAGCCCCAGCATTTT
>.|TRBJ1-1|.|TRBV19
CASSLGANTEAFF
TGTGCCAGTAGTTTGGGAGCGAACACTGAAGCTTTCTTT
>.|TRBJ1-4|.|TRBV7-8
CASSLEGTTNEKLFF
TGTGCCAGCAGCTTAGAGGGGACAACTAATGAAAAACTGTTTTTT
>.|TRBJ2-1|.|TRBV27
CASSLFPPGGRRSNEQFF
TGTGCCAGCAGTTTATTTCCGCCCGGGGGGCGGCGGAGCAATGAGCAGTTCTTC
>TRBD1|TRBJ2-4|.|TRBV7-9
CASSRFRDSGFGAKNIQYF
TGTGCCAGCAGCCGTTTCCGGGACAGCGGATTCGGAGCCAAAAACATTCAGTACTTC
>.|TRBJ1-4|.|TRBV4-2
CASSQGRREKLFF
TGTGCCAGCAGCCAAGGGAGGAGGGAAAAACTGTTTTTT
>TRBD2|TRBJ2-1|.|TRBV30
CAWSSLAGAYNEQFF
TGTGCCTGGAGTTCCTTAGCGGGAGCCTACAATGAGCAGTTCTTC
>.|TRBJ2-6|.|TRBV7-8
CASSLGHSGANVLTF
TGTGCCAGCAGCTTGGGGCATTCTGGGGCCAACGTCCTGACTTTC
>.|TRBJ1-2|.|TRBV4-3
CASSQDGPRGYGYTF
TGCGCCAGCAGCCAAGATGGCCCGCGGGGATATGGCTACACCTTC
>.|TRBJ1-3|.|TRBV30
CAWTRMTADTIYF
TGTGCCTGGACTCGGATGACGGCGGACACCATATATTTT
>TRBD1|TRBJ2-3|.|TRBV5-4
CASSPTGGNTDTQYF
TGTGCCAGCAGCCCAACAGGGGGAAACACAGATACGCAGTATTTT
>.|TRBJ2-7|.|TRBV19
CASRSTMRTYEQYF
TGTGCCAGTAGGTCAACCATGCGGACCTACGAGCAGTACTTC
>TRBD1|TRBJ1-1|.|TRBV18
CASSPIDRGRNTEAFF
TGTGCCAGCTCACCAATAGACAGGGGGCGGAACACTGAAGCTTTCTTT
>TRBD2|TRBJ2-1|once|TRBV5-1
CASSLERRERPNEQFF
TGCGCCAGCAGCTTGGAACGGCGGGAGCGTCCCAATGAGCAGTTCTTC
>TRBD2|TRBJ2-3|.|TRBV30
CACGLAGSDTQYF
TGTGCCTGCGGACTAGCGGGATCCGATACGCAGTATTTT
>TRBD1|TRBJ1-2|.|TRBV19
CASSTAGGRDRRYGYTF
TGTGCCAGTAGTACGGCAGGGGGACGGGATAGGAGGTATGGCTACACCTTC
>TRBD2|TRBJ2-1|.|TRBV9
CASSVSGGSSNEQFF
TGTGCCAGCAGCGTAAGCGGGGGATCGTCCAATGAGCAGTTCTTC
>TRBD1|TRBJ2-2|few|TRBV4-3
CASSQAIGDRDYGELFF
TGCGCCAGCAGCCAAGCCATAGGGGACAGGGACTACGGGGAGCTGTTTTTT
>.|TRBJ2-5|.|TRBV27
CASSLSPVAEQYF
TGTGCCAGCAGTTTGAGCCCCGTAGCTGAGCAGTACTTC